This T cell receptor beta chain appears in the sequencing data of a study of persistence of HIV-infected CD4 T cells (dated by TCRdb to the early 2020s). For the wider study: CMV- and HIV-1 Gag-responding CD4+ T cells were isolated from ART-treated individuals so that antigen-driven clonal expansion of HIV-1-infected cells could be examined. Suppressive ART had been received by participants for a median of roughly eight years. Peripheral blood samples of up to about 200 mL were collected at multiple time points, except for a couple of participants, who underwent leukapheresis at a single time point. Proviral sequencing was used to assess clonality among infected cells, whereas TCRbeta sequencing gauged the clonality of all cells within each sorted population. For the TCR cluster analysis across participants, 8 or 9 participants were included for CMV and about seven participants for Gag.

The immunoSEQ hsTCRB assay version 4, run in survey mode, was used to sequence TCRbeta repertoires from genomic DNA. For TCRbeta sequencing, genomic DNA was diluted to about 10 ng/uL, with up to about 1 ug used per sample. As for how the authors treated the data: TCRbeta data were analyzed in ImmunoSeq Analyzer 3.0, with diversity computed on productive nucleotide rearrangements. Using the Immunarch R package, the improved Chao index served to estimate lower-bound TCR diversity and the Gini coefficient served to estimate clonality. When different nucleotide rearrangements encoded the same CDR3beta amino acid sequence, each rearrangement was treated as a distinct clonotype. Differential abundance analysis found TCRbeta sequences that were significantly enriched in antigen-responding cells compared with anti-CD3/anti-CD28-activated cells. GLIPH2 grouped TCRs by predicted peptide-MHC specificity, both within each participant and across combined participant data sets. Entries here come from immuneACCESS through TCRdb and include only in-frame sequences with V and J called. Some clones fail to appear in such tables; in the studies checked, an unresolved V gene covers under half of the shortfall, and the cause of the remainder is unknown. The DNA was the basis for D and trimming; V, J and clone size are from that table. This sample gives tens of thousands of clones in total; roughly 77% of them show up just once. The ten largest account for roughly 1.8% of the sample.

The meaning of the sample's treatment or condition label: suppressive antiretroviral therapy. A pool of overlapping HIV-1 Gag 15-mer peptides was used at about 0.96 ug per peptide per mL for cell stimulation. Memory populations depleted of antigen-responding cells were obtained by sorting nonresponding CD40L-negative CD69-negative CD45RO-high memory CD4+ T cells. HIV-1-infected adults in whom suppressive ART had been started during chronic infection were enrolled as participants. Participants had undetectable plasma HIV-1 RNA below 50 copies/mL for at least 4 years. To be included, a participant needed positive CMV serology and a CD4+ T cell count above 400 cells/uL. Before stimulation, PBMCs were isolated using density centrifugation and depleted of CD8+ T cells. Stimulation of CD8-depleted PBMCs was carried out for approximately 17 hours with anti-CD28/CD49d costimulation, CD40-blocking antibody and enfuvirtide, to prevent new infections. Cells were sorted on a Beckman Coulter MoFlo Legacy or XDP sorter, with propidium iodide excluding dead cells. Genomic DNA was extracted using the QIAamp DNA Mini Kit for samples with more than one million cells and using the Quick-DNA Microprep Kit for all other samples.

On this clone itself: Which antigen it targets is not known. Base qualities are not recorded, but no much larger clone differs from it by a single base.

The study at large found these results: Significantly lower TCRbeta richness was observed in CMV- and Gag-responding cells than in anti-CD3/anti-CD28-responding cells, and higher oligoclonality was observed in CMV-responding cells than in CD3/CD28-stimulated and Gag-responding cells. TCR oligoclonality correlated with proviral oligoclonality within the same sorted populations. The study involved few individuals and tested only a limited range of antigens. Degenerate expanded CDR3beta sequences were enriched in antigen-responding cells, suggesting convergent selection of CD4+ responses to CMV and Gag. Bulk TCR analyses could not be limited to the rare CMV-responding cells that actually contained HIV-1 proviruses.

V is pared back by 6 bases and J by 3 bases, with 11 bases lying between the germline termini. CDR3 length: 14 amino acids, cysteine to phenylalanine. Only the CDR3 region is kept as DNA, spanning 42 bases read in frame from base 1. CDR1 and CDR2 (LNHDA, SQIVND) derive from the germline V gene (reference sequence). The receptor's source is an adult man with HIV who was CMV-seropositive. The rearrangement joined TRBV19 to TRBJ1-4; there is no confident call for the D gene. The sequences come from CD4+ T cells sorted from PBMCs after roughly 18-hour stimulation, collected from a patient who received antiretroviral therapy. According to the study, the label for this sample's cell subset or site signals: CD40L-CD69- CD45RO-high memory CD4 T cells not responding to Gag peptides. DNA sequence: TGTGCCAGTAGCGCCGGGCTTCCTAATGAAAAACTGTTTTTT. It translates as CASSAGLPNEKLFF.